This section outlines one T cell receptor beta chain sequence together with its context. These data originate in a study of blood T cell repertoires in COVID-19. In the authors' workflow: By means of reference gene primer amplification, nucleated cell counts were estimated. Measured with immunoSEQ multiplex PCR; TCRdb has only the in-frame clones, and not every one. The DNA was the basis for D and trimming; V, J and clone size are from that table. The sample shows about 520,000 clones, around 85% of them seen only once. V lost 4 bases to trimming and J lost 0 bases, with 12 bases between them. The V gene's germline CDR1 is SGHRS and CDR2 YFSETQ. CDR3 length: 15 amino acids.

The sequenced sample consisted of peripheral blood. V gene TRBV5-1 combines with J gene TRBJ2-3; a possible D gene is TRBD1 (6 bases). The sequence came from a human donor in a cohort sampled during active COVID-19. The CDR3 sequence is CASSRGGASTDTQYF. The CDR3 region has the DNA TGCGCCAGCAGCCGAGGGGGAGCCAGCACAGATACGCAGTATTTT.